One and the same sample provided the 14 T cell receptor beta chains below, sequenced in a study of CD4+ T cells in melanoma. Here immunoSEQ multiplex PCR was the method, and the copy in TCRdb shows in-frame clones only, minus some. The sample includes over 45,000 clones, about 72% of them seen just once. The sample was tumor tissue. All receptors come from a human donor with melanoma.

The J gene is TRBJ2-5, the V gene TRBV25-1; D unclear. Germline CDR1 MGHDK, CDR2 SYGVNS. This CDR3 has 11 residues. V was clipped by 3 bases and J by 5 bases, with 4 bases between them. CDR3 loop: CASSDSETQYF. CDR3 DNA sequence: TGTGCCAGCAGTGATTCCGAGACCCAGTACTTC.

This clone was seen a single time. The CDR3 here is CATSRRARVRASGYTF. The CDR3 region has the DNA TGTGCCACCAGCAGACGAGCTAGGGTTCGTGCGAGCGGCTACACCTTC. The V gene is TRBV15, the J gene TRBJ1-2, with D hard to call. Trimming removed 2 bases from V and 8 bases from J, with 21 bases in between. The CDR3 sequence is 16 residues long. Germline CDR1 reads LNHNV; CDR2 reads YYDKDF (reference sequence).

The V gene is TRBV6-5, the J gene TRBJ1-5, with D unresolved. Germline V gene lookup returns CDR1 MNHEY and CDR2 SVGAGI. CDR3 length: 13 amino acids. Trimming removed 5 bases at V and 12 bases at J, with 17 bases between. CDR3 DNA: TGTGCCAGCAGTCCCGAAGGTTGGTCGGGCCAGCATTTT. It yields the protein CASSPEGWSGQHF.

Many counts were recorded for this clone. J is TRBJ1-6 and V is TRBV27, with D possibly matching TRBD1 (5 bases). Deletions cut 8 bases from V and 10 bases from J, with 15 bases between. The CDR3 extends over 13 amino acids. Germline V gene sequence: CDR1 MNHEY, CDR2 SMNVEV (reference sequence). The CDR3 bases are TGTGCCAGCGGCCTAGGGGCACGATCACCCCTCCACTTT. This gives the protein CASGLGARSPLHF.

This chain links TRBV2 with TRBJ1-3; no reliable D call. Germline CDR1 is SNHLY and CDR2 is FYNNEI. The CDR3 sequence is 17 residues long. Trimming shortened V by 6 bases and J by 0 bases, and 18 bases separated the two germline ends. CDR3 sequence (DNA): TGTGCCAGCAGATGGACCAGTCGCGGGAGCTCTGGAAACACCATATATTTT. It translates to CASRWTSRGSSGNTIYF.

The rearrangement joins TRBV10-3 to TRBJ1-3; TRBD1 aligns across 7 bases. Per the germline V gene, CDR1 is ENHRY and CDR2 is SYGVKD. The trim removed 6 bases at V and 2 bases at J, leaving 7 bases unmatched. CDR3 length: 15 amino acids. CDR3 protein: CAIRGDSRPGNTIYF. The CDR3 nucleotides read TGTGCCATCAGGGGGGACAGTCGGCCTGGAAACACCATATATTTT.

This clone has a handful of counts. V and J are TRBV11-1 and TRBJ1-5, with D unresolved. The CDR3 totals 15 residues. CDR1 SGHAT and CDR2 FQDESV come from the germline V gene (reference sequence). Trimming pared 5 bases from V and 6 bases from J, leaving 17 bases between. CDR3 DNA sequence: TGTGCCAGCAGCCAGACTGGTGGGTCCGGTCAGCCCCAGCATTTT. This gives the protein CASSQTGGSGQPQHF.

This clone has only a few counts. The rearrangement uses TRBV27 and TRBJ2-1; 11 positions match TRBD1. The CDR3 length is 16 residues. From germline, CDR1 is MNHEY and CDR2 SMNVEV (reference sequence). With 6 bases clipped from V and 6 bases from J, the junction kept 10 bases outside the gene matches. For the CDR3, the DNA is TGTGCCAGCAGCCCCGACCGGGACAGGGGGTTCAATGAGCAGTTCTTC. Its translation is CASSPDRDRGFNEQFF.

V is TRBV19 and J is TRBJ1-5; 10 positions agree with TRBD1. The CDR3 consists of 20 residues. Germline lookup yields CDR1 LNHDA and CDR2 SQIVND (reference sequence). The V gene end was trimmed by 5 bases and the J gene end by 1 base; junction bases not matched to a gene: 17. The CDR3 here is CASSLLRDRGWEGSNQPQHF. CDR3 in DNA: TGTGCCAGTAGTCTCCTCCGGGACAGGGGATGGGAAGGAAGCAATCAGCCCCAGCATTTT.

The V gene is TRBV18, the J gene TRBJ1-5; D is undetermined. Germline V gene data show CDR1 as KGHSH and CDR2 as LQKENI. The CDR3 is 17 amino acids. The V gene lost 4 bases and the J gene lost 0 bases, with 16 bases spanning the gap. The CDR3 protein is CASSLTADGYSNQPQHF. The DNA for the CDR3 is TGTGCCAGCTCACTTACGGCTGACGGTTATAGCAATCAGCCCCAGCATTTT.

The chain uses TRBV5-6 and TRBJ1-2; 7 nucleotides agree with TRBD1. J lost 10 bases, V lost 4 bases, and 7 bases had no gene match. Germline CDR1 and CDR2: SGHDT and YYEEEE. The length of the CDR3 is 12 residues. CDR3 nucleotides: TGTGCCAGCAGCCTCCCGACAGGGCCCTACACCTTC. It encodes CASSLPTGPYTF. Full variable domain (outside the CDR3, taken from reference TRBV5-6 and TRBJ1-2): DAGVTQSPTHLIKTRGQQVTLRCSPKSGHDTVSWYQQALGQGPQFIFQYYEEEERQRGNFPDRFSGHQFPNYSSELNVNALLLGDSALYLCASSLPTGPYTFGSGTRLTVV.

The chain's CDR3 is CASSQGTGGQETQYF. The CDR3 DNA is TGTGCCAGCAGCCAAGGAACGGGGGGCCAAGAGACCCAGTACTTC. V gene TRBV4-2 combines with J gene TRBJ2-5, with 7 bases lining up with TRBD2. The germline gives CDR1 LGHNA, CDR2 YNFKEQ. This CDR3 region has 15 residues. The V gene end was trimmed by 1 base and the J gene end by 1 base; junction bases not matched to a gene: 3.

V is TRBV18 and J is TRBJ1-2; tentatively, D is TRBD1 (6 bases). In germline, CDR1 is KGHSH, CDR2 LQKENI. The V end was cut by 5 bases, the J end by 7 bases, with 8 bases between. The CDR3 has 11 residues. For the CDR3, the DNA is TGTGCCAGCTCAGGGGGGCTTGGCTACACCTTC. It yields the protein CASSGGLGYTF.

This clone was recorded a few times. The chain couples TRBV7-2 to TRBJ1-6, with 8 bases lining up with TRBD1. V trimming: 2 bases; J trimming: 8 bases; junction bases outside the gene matches: 14. Germline-derived CDR1 and CDR2 are SGHTA and FQGNSA. The CDR3 length is 18 residues. The CDR3, as DNA: TGTGCCAGCAGCTTAAAACAGGGGGGCGCCCCGGGTCATTCACCCCTCCACTTT. Protein sequence: CASSLKQGGAPGHSPLHF.